Sequencing of this TCR beta chain was carried out in a study of shared clonotypes between healthy human individuals. Naivety among CD8 cells was defined by CD45RO negativity and positive CCR7 selection, thereby excluding terminally differentiated effector memory CD45RA+ cells. The CDR3 spans 14 residues. Germline lookup yields CDR1 SGHNT and CDR2 YYREEE (reference sequence). Libraries were prepared by immunoSEQ multiplex PCR; TCRdb keeps only in-frame clonotypes and omits some of them. The sample lists around 550,000 clones; around 96% were seen once. Sequencing used naive CD8+ T cells sorted from blood. This chain connects TRBV5-4 to TRBJ2-5; TRBD2 aligns across 11 bases. The better agreement between TRBJ2-7 and the DNA end casts doubt on the J call. The clonotype originates from a woman younger than 45 in good health. CDR3 in amino acids: CASSMTSGNYEQYF. The CDR3 DNA follows: TGTGCCAGCAGCATGACTAGCGGGAACTACGAGCAGTACTTC.